This T cell receptor beta chain was identified in a study of tumor and adjacent non-tumor tissue in lung cancer. Study-wide context: The cohort had around twelve adenocarcinoma, a couple of squamous cell and 1 small cell patients. Patients were aged roughly 30 to 76, ten or so men and 5 women, stage I to III.

In regard to this clonotype: It may be a read error: a sequence one base away is much more abundant.

Per germline, CDR1 SGHAT and CDR2 FQNNGV. This CDR3 spans 17 amino acids. Trimming shortened V by 5 bases and J by 6 bases, and 25 bases separated the two germline ends. TCRbeta libraries were built with three rounds of nested PCR, modified from ARM-PCR. TCRdb reprocessed the multiplex PCR reads with MiXCR, giving one entry per CDR3 protein. Of about 200,000 distinct CDR3 sequences listed, 70% to 75% were seen once; the top ten hold about 25%. The template was RNA from unsorted bulk tissue. The chain couples TRBV11-2 to TRBJ1-1, with no clear D. Source material: lung tumor tissue. The TCR was taken from a man aged 55 to 69 with non-small cell lung cancer. The CDR3 protein is CASSLAGLEGPLSEAFF. The DNA for the CDR3 is TGTGCCAGCAGCCTAGCCGGATTGGAGGGCCCCCTCTCTGAAGCTTTCTTT.